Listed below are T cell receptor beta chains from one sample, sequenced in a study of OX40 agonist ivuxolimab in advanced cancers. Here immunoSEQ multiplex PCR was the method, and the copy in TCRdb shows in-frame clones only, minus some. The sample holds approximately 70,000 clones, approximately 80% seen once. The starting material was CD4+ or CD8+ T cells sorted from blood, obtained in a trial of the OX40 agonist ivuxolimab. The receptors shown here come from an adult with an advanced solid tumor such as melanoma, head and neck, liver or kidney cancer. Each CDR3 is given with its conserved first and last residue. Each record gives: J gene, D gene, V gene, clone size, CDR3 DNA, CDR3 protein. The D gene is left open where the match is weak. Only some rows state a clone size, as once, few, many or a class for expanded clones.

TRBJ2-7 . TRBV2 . TGTGCCAGCGCTAACTACGAGCAGTACTTC CASANYEQYF
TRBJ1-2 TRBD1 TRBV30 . TGTGCCTGGAGTGTATCGACAGGGAGAAGTGGCTACACCTTC CAWSVSTGRSGYTF
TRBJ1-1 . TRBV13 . TGTGCCAGCAGCTTGTCAGCAGAAGCTTTCTTT CASSLSAEAFF
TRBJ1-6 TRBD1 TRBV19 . TGTGCCAGTAGTGGACGCCAGGGGGCGAAGAATTCACCCCTCCACTTT CASSGRQGAKNSPLHF
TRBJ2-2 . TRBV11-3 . TGTGCCAGCAGCCCCCGGGGCCTTGCCGGGGAGCTGTTTTTT CASSPRGLAGELFF
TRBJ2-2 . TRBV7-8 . TGTGCCAGCAGCTTCGGGACCGGGGAGCTGTTTTTT CASSFGTGELFF
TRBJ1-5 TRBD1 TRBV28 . TGTGCCAGCAGTTTAGAGGACAGGGGGTATCAGCCCCAGCATTTT CASSLEDRGYQPQHF
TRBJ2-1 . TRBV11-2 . TGTGCCAGCAGCTTAGGTCTGCAACAGGGAAGGGTTGAGCAGTTCTTC CASSLGLQQGRVEQFF
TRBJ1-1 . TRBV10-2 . TGCGCCAGCAGTGAGCAGGGACCGAACACTGAAGCTTTCTTT CASSEQGPNTEAFF
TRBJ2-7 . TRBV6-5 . TGTGCCAGCAGTTACATGGGGGGCAACGAGCAGTACTTC CASSYMGGNEQYF
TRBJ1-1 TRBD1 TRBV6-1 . TGTGCCAGCAGTGAGGGGACTGGACAGGGGGGAGCTTTCTTT CASSEGTGQGGAFF
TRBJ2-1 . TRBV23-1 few TGCGCCAGCAGATTCCCCCTACCGGACAATGAGCAGTTCTTC CASRFPLPDNEQFF
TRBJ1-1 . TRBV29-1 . TGCAGCGTTCGCCCTATAGGGAACACTGAAGCTTTCTTT CSVRPIGNTEAFF
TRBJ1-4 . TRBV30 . TGTGCCTGGAGTGTAGGGGGACAAGGGGTTCGCCAAAAACTGTTTTTT CAWSVGGQGVRQKLFF
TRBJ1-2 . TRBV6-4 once TGTGCCAGCAGCGACCCGGAAGGTCGCGTCTATGGCTACACCTTC CASSDPEGRVYGYTF
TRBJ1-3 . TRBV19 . TGTGCCGTTACAGGACTCTCTGGAAACACCATATATTTT CAVTGLSGNTIYF
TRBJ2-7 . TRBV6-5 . TGTGCCAGCACCCCCGGGAGCATAGGAAACGAGCAGTACTTC CASTPGSIGNEQYF
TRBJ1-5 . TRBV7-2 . TGTGCCAGCAGCTTAGGTCAAAATCAGCCCCAGCATTTT CASSLGQNQPQHF
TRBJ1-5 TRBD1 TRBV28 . TGTGCCAGCAGTTACCCCGCCGGGACAGGCCAAGGAAGCAATCAGCCCCAGCATTTT CASSYPAGTGQGSNQPQHF
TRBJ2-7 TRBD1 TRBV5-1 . TGCGCCAGCAGCTTGTCACCCGCAATGACAGGGTCCACCTACGAGCAGTACTTC CASSLSPAMTGSTYEQYF
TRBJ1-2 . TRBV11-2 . TGTGCCAGCAGCCCATTCACCAGGGTTTCACGTCCCTATGGCTACACCTTC CASSPFTRVSRPYGYTF
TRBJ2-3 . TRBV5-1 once TGCGCCAGCAGCTTCCGGACCCAATCTAGCACAGATACGCAGTATTTT CASSFRTQSSTDTQYF
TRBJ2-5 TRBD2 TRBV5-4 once TGTGCCAGCAGCTTGCAGCGGGGCCAAGAGACCCAGTACTTC CASSLQRGQETQYF
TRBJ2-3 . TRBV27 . TGTGCCAGCAGTTACCTTGGGACTGGATCCACAGATACGCAGTATTTT CASSYLGTGSTDTQYF
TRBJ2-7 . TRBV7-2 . TGTGCCAGCAGCTTAGGAAGTACCTACGAGCAGTACTTC CASSLGSTYEQYF
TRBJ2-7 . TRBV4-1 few TGCGCCAGCAGTCGATACCGTCAGGACGAGCAGTACTTC CASSRYRQDEQYF